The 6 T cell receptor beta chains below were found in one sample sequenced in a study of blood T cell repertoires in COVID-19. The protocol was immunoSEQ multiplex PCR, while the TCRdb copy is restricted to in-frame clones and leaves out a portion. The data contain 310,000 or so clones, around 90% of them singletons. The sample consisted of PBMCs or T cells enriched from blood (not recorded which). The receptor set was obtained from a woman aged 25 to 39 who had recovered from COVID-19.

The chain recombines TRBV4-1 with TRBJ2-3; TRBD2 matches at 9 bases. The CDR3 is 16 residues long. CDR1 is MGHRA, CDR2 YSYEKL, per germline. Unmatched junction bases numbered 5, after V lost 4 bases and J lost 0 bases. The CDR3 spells CASSLQGTSSTDTQYF. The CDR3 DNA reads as TGCGCCAGCAGCCTCCAGGGGACTAGCAGCACAGATACGCAGTATTTT.

CDR3 bases: TGTGCCAGCAGCTTACAGGCAGATACGCAGTATTTT. It specifies CASSLQADTQYF. The chain combines TRBV11-2 with TRBJ2-3; D not certain. Trimming stripped 2 bases from V and 4 bases from J, with 4 bases between. CDR1 is SGHAT, CDR2 FQNNGV, per germline. The CDR3 runs 12 residues.

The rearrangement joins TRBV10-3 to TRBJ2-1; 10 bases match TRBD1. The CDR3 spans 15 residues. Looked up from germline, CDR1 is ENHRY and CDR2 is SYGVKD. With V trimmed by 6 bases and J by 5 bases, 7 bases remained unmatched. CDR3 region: CAIRAGQGIDNEQFF. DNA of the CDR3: TGTGCCATCAGGGCGGGACAGGGGATAGACAATGAGCAGTTCTTC.

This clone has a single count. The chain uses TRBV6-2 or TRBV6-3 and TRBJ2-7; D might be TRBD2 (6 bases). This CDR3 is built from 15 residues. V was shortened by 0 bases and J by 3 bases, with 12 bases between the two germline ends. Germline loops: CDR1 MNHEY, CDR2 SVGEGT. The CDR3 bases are TGTGCCAGCAGTTACTCTAGCGGTAATTACTACGAGCAGTACTTC. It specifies CASSYSSGNYYEQYF.

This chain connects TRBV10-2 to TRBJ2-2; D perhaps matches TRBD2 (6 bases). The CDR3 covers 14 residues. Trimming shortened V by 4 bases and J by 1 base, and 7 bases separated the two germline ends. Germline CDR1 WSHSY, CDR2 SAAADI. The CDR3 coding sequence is TGCGCCAGCAGTGTCGGGAGGAACACCGGGGAGCTGTTTTTT. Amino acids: CASSVGRNTGELFF.

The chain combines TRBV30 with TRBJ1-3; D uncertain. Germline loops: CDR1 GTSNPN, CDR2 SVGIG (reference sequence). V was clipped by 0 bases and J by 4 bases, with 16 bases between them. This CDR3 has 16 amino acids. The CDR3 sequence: CAWSVPGGQRGNTIYF. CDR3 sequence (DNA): TGTGCCTGGAGTGTACCTGGTGGGCAGAGAGGAAACACCATATATTTT.